Below, 26 T cell receptor beta chains from the same sample are listed, as sequenced in a study of blood T cell repertoires in COVID-19. Profiling relied on immunoSEQ multiplex PCR, and the TCRdb table lists in-frame clones only, not all of them. Seen here are 250,000 or so clones, around nine tenths observed once, and the top ten hold around 2.4%. Sequencing used PBMCs or T cells enriched from blood (not recorded which). The receptors come from a woman between 18 and 29 years old who had recovered from COVID-19.

The rearrangement joins TRBV6-5 to TRBJ2-2; D might be TRBD1 (5 bases). The CDR3 is 15 residues long. Germline V lookup: CDR1 MNHEY, CDR2 SVGAGI. V gave up 2 bases and J gave up 3 bases, with 10 bases separating them. Here the CDR3 DNA reads TGTGCCAGCAGTTACCGGCAGGGCGACACCGGGGAGCTGTTTTTT. It yields the protein CASSYRQGDTGELFF.

The chain links TRBV7-2 to TRBJ1-3; D may be TRBD1 (6 bases). The CDR3 runs 15 residues. The germline gives CDR1 SGHTA, CDR2 FQGNSA. V dropped 4 bases and J dropped 4 bases, with 14 bases sitting between them. The CDR3 loop is CASSSALGAGNTIYF. CDR3 nucleotide sequence: TGTGCCAGCAGCTCGGCCCTGGGGGCCGGAAACACCATATATTTT.

The chain is built from TRBV7-2 and TRBJ1-3; 8 nucleotides align to TRBD1. This CDR3 is built from 17 residues. With V trimmed by 1 base and J by 4 bases, 9 bases remained unmatched. The V gene's germline CDR1 is SGHTA and CDR2 FQGNSA. The CDR3 region has the DNA TGTGCCAGCAGCTTAGGCCCGGACAGGGCGGACGGAAACACCATATATTTT. Translating gives CASSLGPDRADGNTIYF.

The genes are TRBV6-2 or TRBV6-3 and TRBJ1-6; the match to TRBD1 covers 9 bases. V trimming: 0 bases; J trimming: 8 bases; junction bases outside the gene matches: 5. The CDR3 has 16 residues. Per germline, CDR1 MNHEY and CDR2 SVGEGT. The CDR3 region is CASSYSRQGVYSPLHF. In DNA, the CDR3 is TGTGCCAGCAGTTACTCGAGACAGGGGGTGTATTCACCCCTCCACTTT.

CDR3 DNA sequence: TGCAGCGCAACAGGCAGGGGAAGGACCGGGGAGCTGTTTTTT. Amino acids: CSATGRGRTGELFF. The chain carries TRBV29-1 and TRBJ2-2; the D gene is possibly TRBD1 (6 bases). V lost 7 bases and J lost 5, with 17 bases in between. CDR1 and CDR2 from the germline V gene are SQVTM and ANQGSEA. There are 14 residues in the CDR3.

The genes are TRBV19 and TRBJ1-1; unclear D gene. Trimming removed 4 bases from V and 5 bases from J, with 11 bases in between. The CDR3 has 13 residues. Germline assignment: CDR1 LNHDA and CDR2 SQIVND (reference sequence). This CDR3 is CASSTSPETEAFF. For the CDR3, the DNA is TGTGCCAGTAGTACTTCCCCGGAGACTGAAGCTTTCTTT.

V usage is TRBV28 and J usage is TRBJ2-1; possibly TRBD1 for D (6 bases). Deletions cut 5 bases from V and 3 bases from J, with 17 bases between. The germline V gene has CDR1 MDHEN and CDR2 SYDVKM. The CDR3 runs to 16 residues. CDR3 sequence (DNA): TGTGCCAGCAGTGGCCCACAGGGACCTCTCTACAATGAGCAGTTCTTC. This gives the protein CASSGPQGPLYNEQFF.

V and J are TRBV30 and TRBJ1-5; possibly TRBD1 for D (5 bases). The V and J ends lost 3 bases and 4 bases respectively, with 10 bases between them. The germline CDR1 and CDR2 sequences are GTSNPN and SVGIG (reference sequence). The CDR3 covers 13 residues. CDR3 amino acids: CAWRGGVNQPQHF. CDR3 sequence (DNA): TGTGCCTGGAGAGGAGGGGTTAATCAGCCCCAGCATTTT.

The J gene is TRBJ1-3, the V gene TRBV30, with 7 bases identical to TRBD1. The CDR3 covers 15 residues. V was pared by 4 bases and J by 4 bases, with 10 bases of the junction left unmatched. Germline V lookup: CDR1 GTSNPN, CDR2 SVGIG (reference sequence). CDR3 in amino acids: CAWTQTGTEGNTIYF. As DNA, the CDR3 is TGTGCCTGGACGCAAACCGGGACAGAGGGAAACACCATATATTTT.

This clone has just a few counts. V is TRBV25-1 and J is TRBJ2-5; D is perhaps TRBD2 (6 bases). The germline CDR1 and CDR2 sequences are MGHDK and SYGVNS. The CDR3 is 12 residues long. V was trimmed by 5 bases and J by 2 bases, leaving 6 bases between them. CDR3 nucleotides: TGTGCCAGCAGTCGGGGGCAAGAGACCCAGTACTTC. Protein: CASSRGQETQYF.

The chain joins TRBV28 to TRBJ2-2, with TRBD1 matching over 7 bases. The V segment lost 8 bases and the J segment 5 bases; nucleotides outside the gene matches: 14. CDR1 and CDR2 from the germline V gene are MDHEN and SYDVKM. The CDR3 runs 16 residues. The CDR3 sequence is CASDKQGITGTGELFF. In DNA, the CDR3 is TGTGCCAGCGACAAACAGGGGATCACGGGGACCGGGGAGCTGTTTTTT.

This rearrangement joins TRBV5-4 to TRBJ1-4, with 7 nucleotides matching TRBD1. CDR1 and CDR2 from the germline V gene are SGHNT and YYREEE (reference sequence). The V segment lost 4 bases and the J segment 4 bases; nucleotides outside the gene matches: 4. CDR3 length: 14 residues. DNA for the CDR3: TGTGCCAGCAGCCGGGACAGATATAATGAAAAACTGTTTTTT. Its translation: CASSRDRYNEKLFF.

The V call is TRBV18, the J call TRBJ1-1; D unresolved. Germline-derived CDR1 and CDR2 are KGHSH and LQKENI. V was pared by 0 bases and J by 0 bases, with 11 bases between. The CDR3 extends over 16 amino acids. CDR3 coding DNA: TGTGCCAGCTCACCACCGGTAGCTACCATGAACACTGAAGCTTTCTTT. Residues: CASSPPVATMNTEAFF.

CDR3 coding DNA: TGTGCCAGCTCACCTGCTCGCGACAGGAAGAATCAGCCCCAGCATTTT. It yields the protein CASSPARDRKNQPQHF. The rearrangement uses TRBV18 and TRBJ1-5, with D possibly being TRBD1 (6 bases). The CDR3 runs to 16 residues. Looked up from germline, CDR1 is KGHSH and CDR2 is LQKENI. Trimming cost V 3 bases and J 4 bases, with 16 bases left between them.

V is TRBV20-1 and J is TRBJ2-1, with D perhaps matching TRBD1 (6 bases). Germline CDR1 reads DFQATT; CDR2 reads SNEGSKA (reference sequence). This CDR3 spans 11 amino acids. Trimming cost V 6 bases and J 9 bases, with 12 bases left between them. CDR3 in DNA: TGCAGTGCCCAGGGGACGGGTGAGCAGTTCTTC. It codes for CSAQGTGEQFF.

This clone was seen just once. The chain joins TRBV7-2 to TRBJ2-7; the match to TRBD1 covers 7 bases. This CDR3 has 15 amino acids. Germline V gene sequence: CDR1 SGHTA, CDR2 FQGNSA. The trim removed 3 bases at V and 4 bases at J, leaving 9 bases unmatched. CDR3 nucleotide sequence: TGTGCCAGCAGCTTCCCGACAGGGTGGGGATACGAGCAGTACTTC. Translating it yields CASSFPTGWGYEQYF.

This chain links TRBV7-8 with TRBJ1-5; TRBD1 matches at 11 bases. The CDR3 sequence is 20 residues long. Looked up from germline, CDR1 is SGHVS and CDR2 is FQNEAQ. V lost 1 base, J lost 0 bases, and 11 bases stayed unmatched. The CDR3 region has the DNA TGTGCCAGCAGCTTAGACCTGGGACAGGGGGTTCCTCTTAGCAATCAGCCCCAGCATTTT. Amino acid sequence: CASSLDLGQGVPLSNQPQHF.

The J gene is TRBJ2-4, the V gene TRBV19, with D maybe TRBD2 (6 bases). The CDR3 extends over 19 amino acids. Germline V lookup: CDR1 LNHDA, CDR2 SQIVND (reference sequence). V gave up 5 bases and J gave up 1 base, with 24 bases separating them. The CDR3 DNA reads as TGTGCCAGTAGTCCTCCATGGTCGTGGGGGGTTGAGGCCAAAAACATTCAGTACTTC. Translation: CASSPPWSWGVEAKNIQYF. The full variable domain, with the rest looked up from reference TRBV19 and TRBJ2-4, is DGGITQSPKYLFRKEGQNVTLSCEQNLNHDAMYWYRQDPGQGLRLIYYSQIVNDFQKGDIAEGYSVSREKKESFPLTVTSAQKNPTAFYLCASSPPWSWGVEAKNIQYFGAGTRLSVL.

This CDR3 reads CASSYPRTGRLNYGYTF. For the CDR3, the DNA is TGTGCCAGCAGTTACCCCCGGACAGGCCGACTCAATTATGGCTACACCTTC. The V and J genes are TRBV6-2 or TRBV6-3 and TRBJ1-2; 7 bases match TRBD1. CDR3 length: 17 amino acids. V gave up 2 bases and J gave up 5 bases; unmatched junction bases: 14. From germline, CDR1 is MNHEY and CDR2 SVGEGT.

The CDR3 is CTSSHGLRRFSYEQYF. CDR3 DNA: TGCACCAGCAGCCACGGATTAAGGCGGTTTTCCTACGAGCAGTACTTC. The rearrangement joins TRBV1 to TRBJ2-7; TRBD2 was called by the table and not checked on the DNA. TRBV1 has pseudogene status. This CDR3 is 16 amino acids long.

V and J are TRBV29-1 and TRBJ2-3; 9 nucleotides agree with TRBD2. Germline CDR1 SQVTM, CDR2 ANQGSEA. The J segment lost 3 bases and the V segment lost 8 bases, leaving 6 bases of the junction unmatched. The CDR3 loop spans 13 amino acids. DNA for the CDR3: TGCAGCTTCGCTAGCGGGGCGACAGATACGCAGTATTTT. This codes for CSFASGATDTQYF.

The rearrangement uses TRBV19 and TRBJ1-5; the D gene is possibly TRBD1 (6 bases). Germline V CDR1 and CDR2: LNHDA, SQIVND (reference sequence). The CDR3 totals 16 residues. The germline V and J ends were trimmed by 5 bases and 5 bases, with 19 bases remaining between them. The CDR3 sequence is CASSPIGPGVHQPQHF. The CDR3 DNA sequence: TGTGCCAGTAGTCCAATCGGGCCAGGGGTTCATCAGCCCCAGCATTTT.

This chain links TRBV9 with TRBJ2-3; TRBD2 agrees at 12 bases. Germline CDR1 reads SGDLS; CDR2 reads YYNGEE. This CDR3 comprises 18 residues. J lost 1 base, V lost 0 bases, and 6 bases had no gene match. CDR3 sequence reads: CASSVATGLAGRTDTQYF. CDR3 coding DNA: TGTGCCAGCAGCGTAGCTACTGGACTAGCGGGGCGCACAGATACGCAGTATTTT.

CDR3 residues: CASRRAGGRTQYF. As DNA, the CDR3 is TGTGCCAGCAGAAGGGCAGGGGGCCGGACGCAGTATTTT. The V gene is TRBV12-3 or TRBV12-4, the J gene TRBJ2-3, with 8 nucleotides matching TRBD1. This CDR3 has 13 amino acids. Trimming removed 6 bases from V and 9 bases from J; junction bases left unmatched: 8.

The gene calls are TRBV27 and TRBJ1-5; D is unclear. CDR1 and CDR2 from the germline V gene are MNHEY and SMNVEV (reference sequence). The CDR3 contains 15 residues. The V end was cut by 3 bases, the J end by 0 bases, with 9 bases between. The CDR3, as DNA: TGTGCCAGCAGTTTTTCTGCTAATAGCAATCAGCCCCAGCATTTT. The encoded protein is CASSFSANSNQPQHF.

The chain couples TRBV27 to TRBJ1-5; no firm D call. From germline, CDR1 is MNHEY and CDR2 SMNVEV (reference sequence). CDR3 length: 14 residues. V gave up 1 base and J gave up 7 bases, with 11 bases separating them. As DNA, the CDR3 is TGTGCCAGCAGTTTATATACCTCCCGGCAGCCCCAGCATTTT. Translated, it gives CASSLYTSRQPQHF.